The clone carrying this T cell receptor (beta chain) was recorded many times. Its antigen is as yet unknown. TCRdb called the reads again in MiXCR, with one record for every CDR3 protein. The sample holds 500,000 or so distinct CDR3 sequences, approximately 15% seen once. The record originates from a study of T cell repertoires in cytomegalovirus infection. Study overall: An indication of both CMV infection and matching HLA type came from public TCR beta signatures.

Study-level findings and limits: People with CMV and the relevant HLA were identified by cumulative public TCR beta family frequency. CMV-specific HLA-C-restricted TCR beta clonotypes dominated the ex vivo response.

V trimming: 4 bases; J trimming: 6 bases; junction bases outside the gene matches: 5. Germline assignment: CDR1 SGHTA and CDR2 FQGNSA. This CDR3 comprises 15 residues. The chain has TRBV7-2 and TRBJ2-1; 11 positions match TRBD2. Specimen: CD8+ T cells from PBMCs. The receptor was isolated from a human donor in good health (CMV status not recorded). Some clones in this sample may be carry-over from other donors' samples. CDR3 coding DNA: TGTGCCAGCAGCTCACGAGGACTAGCGGGCAATGAGCAGTTCTTC. Translation gives CASSSRGLAGNEQFF.